This T cell receptor (beta chain) derives from a study of monozygotic twins with inflammatory bowel disease. Study results and caveats: A single strong IBD-associated signal or clonotype was not supported by the findings. Immunosuppressive treatment differences may have increased patient repertoire variability.

About this clonotype: What it binds is not known.

Incorporation of UMIs carrying a 6-nucleotide sample barcode was performed by template switching. TCRdb re-analyzed the 5' RACE reads; it lists each CDR3 protein once, without DNA. In total, the table holds 400,000 to 500,000 distinct CDR3 sequences. In germline, CDR1 is SNHLY, CDR2 FYNNEI. The CDR3 length is 15 residues. The material sequenced was blood. The chain combines TRBV2 with TRBJ2-1; as DNA is missing, the TRBD1 call by TCRdb cannot be tested. The clonotype was recovered from a human donor with ulcerative colitis or Crohn's disease, or a healthy co-twin of an affected twin (not recorded which). This CDR3 is CATLPGTGPYNEQFF.